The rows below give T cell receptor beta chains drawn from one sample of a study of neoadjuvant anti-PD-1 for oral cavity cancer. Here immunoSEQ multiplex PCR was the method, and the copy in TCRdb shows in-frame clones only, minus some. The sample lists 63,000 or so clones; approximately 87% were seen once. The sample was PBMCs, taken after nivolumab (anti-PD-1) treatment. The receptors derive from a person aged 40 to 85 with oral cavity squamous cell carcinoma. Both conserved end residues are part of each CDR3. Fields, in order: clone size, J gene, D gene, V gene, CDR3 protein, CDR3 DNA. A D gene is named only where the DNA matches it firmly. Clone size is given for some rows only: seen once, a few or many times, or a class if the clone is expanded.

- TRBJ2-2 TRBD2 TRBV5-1 CASSSTSGRAGTGELFF TGCGCCAGCAGCTCGACTAGCGGGAGGGCCGGGACCGGGGAGCTGTTTTTT
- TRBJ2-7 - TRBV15 CATSRLFEDEQYF TGTGCCACCAGCAGGTTATTTGAGGACGAGCAGTACTTC
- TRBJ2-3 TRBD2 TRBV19 CASSPDPWTSGSWADTQYF TGTGCCAGTAGTCCTGACCCTTGGACTAGCGGGAGTTGGGCAGATACGCAGTATTTT
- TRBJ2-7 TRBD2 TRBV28 CAATGTKYEQYF TGTGCCGCTACCGGGACTAAGTACGAGCAGTACTTC
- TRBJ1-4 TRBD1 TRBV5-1 CASTRDSQLGEKLFF TGCGCCAGTACCAGGGACAGTCAACTAGGTGAAAAACTGTTTTTT
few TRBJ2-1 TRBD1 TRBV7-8 CASEGTGGYNEQFF TGTGCCAGTGAGGGGACAGGGGGGTACAATGAGCAGTTCTTC
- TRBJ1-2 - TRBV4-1 CASSQAAANYGYTF TGCGCCAGCAGCCAAGCCGCAGCTAACTATGGCTACACCTTC
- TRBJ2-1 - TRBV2 CASSESQAGAYNEQFF TGTGCCAGCAGTGAAAGCCAGGCGGGGGCATACAATGAGCAGTTCTTC
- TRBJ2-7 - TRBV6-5 CASSPRDFSYEQYF TGTGCCAGCAGTCCAAGGGACTTCTCCTACGAGCAGTACTTC
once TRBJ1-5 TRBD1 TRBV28 CASSSGQGNQPQHF TGTGCCAGCAGTTCCGGACAGGGCAATCAGCCCCAGCATTTT
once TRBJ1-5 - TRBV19 CASRDTNQPQHF TGTGCCAGCCGGGACACCAATCAGCCCCAGCATTTT
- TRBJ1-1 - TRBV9 CASSVGSGTDTEAFF TGTGCCAGCAGCGTAGGTTCAGGCACGGACACTGAAGCTTTCTTT
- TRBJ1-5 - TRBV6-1 CASSEVYGARSNQPQHF TGTGCCAGCAGTGAAGTGTATGGGGCACGGAGCAATCAGCCCCAGCATTTT
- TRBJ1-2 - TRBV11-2 CASRRPGTNREGYTF TGTGCCAGCAGACGTCCGGGTACAAATCGTGAAGGCTACACCTTC
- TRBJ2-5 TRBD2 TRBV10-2 CASSHVWGGQETQYF TGCGCCAGCAGTCACGTTTGGGGGGGCCAAGAGACCCAGTACTTC
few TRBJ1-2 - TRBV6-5 CASSEGHLNYGYTF TGTGCCAGCAGTGAGGGACACCTTAACTATGGCTACACCTTC
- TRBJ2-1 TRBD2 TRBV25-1 CAGAGGFNNEQFF TGTGCCGGGGCGGGGGGCTTCAACAATGAGCAGTTCTTC
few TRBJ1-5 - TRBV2 CASMNNNQPQHF TGTGCCAGCATGAATAACAATCAGCCCCAGCATTTT
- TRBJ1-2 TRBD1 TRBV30 CAWSPDRGSGGYTF TGTGCCTGGAGTCCCGACAGGGGGTCTGGTGGCTACACCTTC
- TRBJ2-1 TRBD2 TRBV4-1 CASSQVVAGGNNEQFF TGCGCCAGCAGCCAAGTAGTAGCGGGGGGGAACAATGAGCAGTTCTTC
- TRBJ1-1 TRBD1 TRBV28 CASSLRNRGDTEAFF TGTGCCAGCAGTTTAAGGAACAGGGGGGACACTGAAGCTTTCTTT
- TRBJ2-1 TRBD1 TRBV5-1 CASSRQGGSYNEQFF TGCGCCAGCAGCAGACAGGGGGGCTCCTACAATGAGCAGTTCTTC
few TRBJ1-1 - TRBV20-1 CSAKLNVEAFF TGCAGTGCGAAACTCAATGTTGAAGCTTTCTTT
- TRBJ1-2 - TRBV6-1 CASSEGIGTLGGYTF TGTGCCAGCAGTGAAGGTATCGGGACTCTGGGTGGCTACACCTTC
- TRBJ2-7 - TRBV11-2 CASSLEAGSEQYF TGTGCCAGCAGCTTAGAGGCAGGCAGCGAGCAGTACTTC
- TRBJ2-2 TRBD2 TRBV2 CASSENSGTSGRTGELFF TGTGCCAGCAGTGAAAACTCCGGGACTAGCGGGAGGACGGGGGAGCTGTTTTTT
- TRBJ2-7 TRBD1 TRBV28 CASSRTGGAYEQYF TGTGCCAGCAGCCGGACAGGGGGAGCCTACGAGCAGTACTTC
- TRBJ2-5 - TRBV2 CASSAEETQYF TGTGCCAGCAGTGCGGAAGAGACCCAGTACTTC
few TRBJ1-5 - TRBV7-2 CASTPGPSNQPQHF TGTGCCAGCACCCCGGGACCGAGCAATCAGCCCCAGCATTTT
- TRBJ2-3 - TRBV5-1 CASYLGYGTDTQYF TGCGCCAGCTACCTAGGGTACGGCACAGATACGCAGTATTTT
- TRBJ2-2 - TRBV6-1 CASSVNRMGTGELFF TGTGCCAGCAGTGTAAATAGAATGGGCACCGGGGAGCTGTTTTTT
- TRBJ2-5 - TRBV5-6 CASSLAGVRETQYF TGTGCCAGCAGCTTGGCAGGGGTCCGAGAGACCCAGTACTTC
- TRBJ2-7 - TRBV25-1 CASRNNYEQYF TGTGCCAGCAGGAACAACTACGAGCAGTACTTC
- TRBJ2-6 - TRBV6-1 CASSERTVGSTGANVLTF TGTGCCAGCAGTGAGAGGACGGTGGGGTCCACTGGGGCCAACGTCCTGACTTTC
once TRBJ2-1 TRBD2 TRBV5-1 CASSGGEGSGILYMDEQFF TGCGCCAGCAGCGGGGGCGAGGGTAGCGGGATCCTTTATATGGATGAGCAGTTCTTC
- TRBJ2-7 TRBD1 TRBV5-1 CASSVWDRNYEQYF TGCGCCAGCAGCGTATGGGACAGAAACTACGAGCAGTACTTC
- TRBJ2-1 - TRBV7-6 CASSSPLGLRFF TGTGCCAGCAGCTCCCCTCTAGGGTTGAGGTTCTTC
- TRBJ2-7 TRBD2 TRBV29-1 CSVGRLSGNSYEQYF TGCAGCGTTGGTCGTTTGAGCGGGAACTCCTACGAGCAGTACTTC
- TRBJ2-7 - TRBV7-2 CASALRGWDRSYEQYF TGTGCCAGCGCCCTTCGAGGGTGGGACCGGTCCTACGAGCAGTACTTC
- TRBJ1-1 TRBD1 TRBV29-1 CSVSGTGAGFGAEAFF TGCAGCGTCTCAGGGACAGGGGCCGGCTTTGGGGCTGAAGCTTTCTTT
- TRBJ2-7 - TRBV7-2 CASSLFRMYEQYF TGTGCCAGCAGCTTATTTCGGATGTACGAGCAGTACTTC
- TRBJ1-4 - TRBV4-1 CASSQVQAWANEKLFF TGCGCCAGCAGCCAAGTGCAGGCCTGGGCTAATGAAAAACTGTTTTTT
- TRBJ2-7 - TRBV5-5 CASSSEGYSSYEQYF TGTGCCAGCAGCTCTGAGGGATACTCCTCCTACGAGCAGTACTTC
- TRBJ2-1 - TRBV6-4 CASSPTGTYNEQFF TGTGCCAGCAGTCCCACAGGGACCTACAATGAGCAGTTCTTC